The 20 T cell receptor beta chains presented below share a single source sample, sequenced in a study of shared clonotypes between healthy human individuals. The assay was immunoSEQ multiplex PCR, and TCRdb's table has in-frame clones only and misses some. The sample lists millions of clones; roughly 94% were seen once. Input material: naive CD4+ T cells sorted from blood. Subset of the sample: CD45RA+ positively selected. Receptor source: a man between 18 and 35 years old in good health.

Of note for this clone: Possible read error: a much larger clone is one base away. In DNA form, the CDR3 reads TGTGCCTGGGGACGGAATGGCTACACCTTC. Residues: CAWGRNGYTF. The chain links TRBV30 to TRBJ1-2; D gene uncertain. Germline assignment: CDR1 GTSNPN and CDR2 SVGIG (reference sequence). Between the trimmed V and J ends, which lost 5 bases and 6 bases, there was a span of 7 bases. This CDR3 is built from 10 residues.

The rearrangement joins TRBV2 to TRBJ2-5; D is unclear. Between the trimmed V and J ends, which lost 7 bases and 3 bases, there was a span of 6 bases. The germline V gene has CDR1 SNHLY and CDR2 FYNNEI. This CDR3 has 11 residues. The CDR3 here is CASTMKETQYF. The CDR3 region has the DNA TGTGCCAGCACCATGAAAGAGACCCAGTACTTC.

The CDR3 sequence: CASSVDFPGELFF. CDR3 nucleotides: TGTGCCAGCAGCGTAGACTTCCCCGGGGAGCTGTTTTTT. The chain has TRBV9 and TRBJ2-2; no reliable D call. V lost 0 bases and J 6 bases, leaving 6 bases between the germline ends. From germline, CDR1 is SGDLS and CDR2 YYNGEE. The CDR3 has 13 amino acids.

The rearrangement links TRBV11-2 to TRBJ2-5, with 12 bases lining up with TRBD2. The ends lost 5 bases at V and 4 bases at J; junction bases unmatched: 14. CDR1 and CDR2 (germline): SGHAT, FQNNGV. The CDR3 runs 18 residues. The CDR3 DNA reads as TGTGCCAGCAGCGTTTCTAGCGGGAGGGGTCTAATGCGAGAGACCCAGTACTTC. Its translation is CASSVSSGRGLMRETQYF.

The chain employs TRBV10-3 and TRBJ2-7, with 9 bases fitting TRBD2. The CDR3 runs to 16 residues. Germline assignment: CDR1 ENHRY and CDR2 SYGVKD. V trimming: 3 bases; J trimming: 12 bases; junction bases outside the gene matches: 18. In nucleotides, the CDR3 is TGTGCCATCAGTGACCCCTCGCGGGAGGGCCCGGCGAGCATGTACTTC. This sequence encodes CAISDPSREGPASMYF.

Details on this clone: Other nucleotide sequences in the sample specify the same CDR3. This chain's CDR3 is CAWSLRTETEAFF. The DNA for the CDR3 is TGTGCCTGGAGTCTCAGGACAGAAACTGAAGCTTTCTTT. V and J are TRBV30 and TRBJ1-1; weak D call: TRBD1 (6 bases). The germline gives CDR1 GTSNPN, CDR2 SVGIG (reference sequence). Trimming pared 2 bases from V and 5 bases from J, leaving 12 bases between. This CDR3 is built from 13 residues.

The CDR3: CASSRDLGGNEKLFF. For the CDR3, the DNA is TGTGCCAGCAGTAGGGACCTCGGGGGCAATGAAAAACTGTTTTTT. This chain uses TRBV6-5 with TRBJ1-4; D may be TRBD1 (6 bases). The CDR3 is made up of 15 amino acids. Trimming removed 5 bases from V and 5 bases from J, with 15 bases in between. Germline V gene sequence: CDR1 MNHEY, CDR2 SVGAGI.

This clone has just one count. The sample has other DNA sequences that encode this CDR3 too. The J gene is TRBJ2-3, the V gene TRBV10-3; no clear D. This CDR3 is built from 12 residues. The germline CDR1 and CDR2 sequences are ENHRY and SYGVKD. Trimming took 5 bases from V and 5 from J, leaving 8 bases between them. The CDR3 nucleotides are TGTGCCATCAGTCAGACGGAAGATACGCAGTATTTT. It is translated as CAISQTEDTQYF.

Of note for this clone: The same CDR3 is also encoded by other DNA sequences in this sample. CDR3 nucleotide sequence: TGTGCCTGGAGTGTACGGACAAACTATGGCTACACCTTC. Its translation is CAWSVRTNYGYTF. J is TRBJ1-2 and V is TRBV30; D is possibly TRBD1 (5 bases). The CDR3 covers 13 residues. Germline assignment: CDR1 GTSNPN and CDR2 SVGIG (reference sequence). Trimming pared 0 bases from V and 2 bases from J, leaving 7 bases between.

The genes are TRBV28 and TRBJ2-1; D uncertain. Germline V gene lookup returns CDR1 MDHEN and CDR2 SYDVKM. The CDR3 length is 13 residues. Trimming left V 2 bases short and J 8 bases short, with 10 bases between. The CDR3 is CASSLPLPHEQFF. CDR3 nucleotides: TGTGCCAGCAGTTTACCCCTCCCGCATGAGCAGTTCTTC. Based on the CDR3 plus reference TRBV28 and TRBJ2-1, the full variable domain is DVKVTQSSRYLVKRTGEKVFLECVQDMDHENMFWYRQDPGLGLRLIYFSYDVKMKEKGDIPEGYSVSREKKERFSLILESASTNQTSMYLCASSLPLPHEQFFGPGTRLTVL.

The V call is TRBV18, the J call TRBJ2-2; possible D gene TRBD2, 7 bases. CDR3 length: 13 amino acids. Germline V gene sequence: CDR1 KGHSH, CDR2 LQKENI. Trimming cost V 5 bases and J 6 bases, with 10 bases left between them. CDR3 nucleotide sequence: TGTGCCAGCTCAACCGGGGGGCCCGGGGAGCTGTTTTTT. Protein sequence: CASSTGGPGELFF.

This clone was detected only once. The chain carries TRBV25-1 and TRBJ2-3; D is possibly TRBD1 (6 bases). In germline, CDR1 is MGHDK, CDR2 SYGVNS. V was clipped by 2 bases and J by 3 bases, with 21 bases between them. The CDR3 is made up of 18 amino acids. The CDR3 is CASSERYEGEIGTDTQYF. In nucleotides, the CDR3 is TGTGCCAGCAGTGAAAGATACGAGGGGGAGATTGGGACAGATACGCAGTATTTT.

The chain couples TRBV10-3 to TRBJ1-5, with a weak D call TRBD1 (6 bases). Germline lookup yields CDR1 ENHRY and CDR2 SYGVKD. V was clipped by 0 bases and J by 5 bases, with 11 bases between them. This CDR3 has 15 amino acids. CDR3 sequence (DNA): TGTGCCATCAGTGAGTCGGAAGGGGGGGATCAGCCCCAGCATTTT. This gives the protein CAISESEGGDQPQHF.

The count of this clone is one. The J gene is TRBJ1-2, the V gene TRBV29-1, with TRBD1 as a possible D gene (5 bases). The CDR3 consists of 13 residues. V lost 4 bases to trimming and J lost 4 bases, with 13 bases between them. Germline V lookup: CDR1 SQVTM, CDR2 ANQGSEA. In nucleotides, the CDR3 is TGCAGCGTTGTACGGGGGTCTACCTATGGCTACACCTTC. Its protein is CSVVRGSTYGYTF.

The chain links TRBV4-3 to TRBJ2-2; 11 nucleotides line up with TRBD2. V lost 3 bases and J lost 0; bases outside the gene matches: 9. Germline CDR1 is LGHNA and CDR2 is YSLEER. The CDR3 covers 19 residues. CDR3 amino acids: CASSHPSATSGANTGELFF. The CDR3 DNA reads TGCGCCAGCAGCCATCCCTCGGCGACTAGCGGGGCGAACACCGGGGAGCTGTTTTTT.

The chain links TRBV10-3 to TRBJ2-2; tentative D call: TRBD1 (6 bases). Trimming pared 2 bases from V and 0 bases from J, leaving 7 bases between. CDR3 length equals 15 residues. In germline, CDR1 is ENHRY, CDR2 SYGVKD. CDR3 residues: CAISERQANTGELFF. In nucleotides, the CDR3 is TGTGCCATCAGTGAGCGACAGGCGAACACCGGGGAGCTGTTTTTT.

This clone was detected once. J is TRBJ2-1 and V is TRBV9; D might be TRBD2 (5 bases). The CDR3 extends over 15 amino acids. Deletions cut 1 base from V and 2 bases from J, with 10 bases between. In germline, CDR1 is SGDLS, CDR2 YYNGEE. The CDR3: CASSVNAGTYNEQFF. CDR3 DNA: TGTGCCAGCAGCGTAAACGCCGGGACCTACAATGAGCAGTTCTTC. The entire variable domain, with the rest obtained from reference TRBV9 and TRBJ2-1, is as follows: DSGVTQTPKHLITATGQRVTLRCSPRSGDLSVYWYQQSLDQGLQFLIQYYNGEERAKGNILERFSAQQFPDLHSELNLSSLELGDSALYFCASSVNAGTYNEQFFGPGTRLTVL.

J is TRBJ2-1 and V is TRBV7-9, with D maybe TRBD1 (5 bases). The CDR3 has 14 residues. Germline V gene lookup returns CDR1 SEHNR and CDR2 FQNEAQ (reference sequence). Trimming left V 3 bases short and J 3 bases short, with 9 bases between. The CDR3 region has the DNA TGTGCCAGCAGCTTGGTTCAGGGCTACAATGAGCAGTTCTTC. Translation: CASSLVQGYNEQFF.

This clone occurred once. The chain links TRBV6-1 to TRBJ2-2, with D maybe TRBD1 (5 bases). The germline V gene encodes CDR1 MNHNS and CDR2 SASEGT. Between the trimmed V and J ends, which lost 4 bases and 7 bases, there was a span of 10 bases. This CDR3 comprises 13 residues. The CDR3: CASSGQMFGELFF. The CDR3 bases are TGTGCCAGCAGTGGACAGATGTTCGGGGAGCTGTTTTTT.

Turning to this clone: In the same sample, other DNA sequences code for this CDR3. The rearrangement uses TRBV9 and TRBJ2-7; 9 bases are a match to TRBD2. CDR1 is SGDLS and CDR2 is YYNGEE in the germline V gene. The CDR3 length is 14 residues. The V gene end was trimmed by 3 bases and the J gene end by 2 bases; junction bases not matched to a gene: 3. Written as DNA, the CDR3 is TGTGCCAGCAGCGCCGGGACTAGCACCTACGAGCAGTACTTC. As protein: CASSAGTSTYEQYF.